These 29 T cell receptor beta chains came from one sample sequenced in a study of blood T cell repertoires in COVID-19. The protocol was immunoSEQ multiplex PCR, while the TCRdb copy is restricted to in-frame clones and leaves out a portion. The sample lists some 97,000 clones, approximately 92% occurring once. The sequenced sample consisted of peripheral blood. The receptors come from a man aged 65 to 79 with acute or convalescent COVID-19.

In this sample, this clone turned up once. V gene TRBV18 combines with J gene TRBJ2-2; 8 positions match TRBD2. Germline V lookup: CDR1 KGHSH, CDR2 LQKENI. Trimming took 0 bases from V and 6 from J; bases not matched to a gene: 3. The CDR3 covers 15 residues. This CDR3 is CASSPPGGASGELFF. DNA for the CDR3: TGTGCCAGCTCACCACCCGGGGGGGCCTCCGGGGAGCTGTTTTTT.

V and J are TRBV7-9 and TRBJ2-5; possibly TRBD2 for D (6 bases). The length of the CDR3 is 14 residues. Trimming left V 5 bases short and J 9 bases short, with 19 bases between. Germline CDR1 reads SEHNR; CDR2 reads FQNEAQ (reference sequence). CDR3 DNA: TGTGCCAGCAGCACTGGGGACTCCCTCGGGGCCCAGTACTTC. Its protein product is CASSTGDSLGAQYF.

V usage is TRBV6-5 and J usage is TRBJ2-3, with 8 bases fitting TRBD2. Per the germline V gene, CDR1 is MNHEY and CDR2 is SVGAGI. The CDR3 runs to 16 residues. Trimming at V came to 2 bases and at J to 6 bases, leaving 10 bases not matched to a gene. CDR3 sequence: CASSYGSGRAGDTQYF. CDR3 DNA sequence: TGTGCCAGCAGTTACGGTTCCGGGAGGGCCGGTGATACGCAGTATTTT.

This chain uses TRBV5-1 with TRBJ1-2; D gene unclear. Germline CDR1 SGHRS, CDR2 YFSETQ. Trimming removed 4 bases at V and 4 bases at J, with 8 bases between. This CDR3 is 12 amino acids long. The CDR3 DNA is TGCGCCAGCAGCGCAAGCCTCTATGGCTACACCTTC. Residues: CASSASLYGYTF.

The chain carries TRBV12-3 or TRBV12-4 and TRBJ1-2, with D unclear. The germline V and J ends were trimmed by 6 bases and 5 bases, with 10 bases remaining between them. The CDR3 is made up of 12 amino acids. The CDR3 sequence is CASSPLQYGYTF. For the CDR3, the DNA is TGTGCCAGCAGCCCTTTACAGTATGGCTACACCTTC.

This chain joins TRBV6-5 and TRBJ1-2; 9 nucleotides align to TRBD1. CDR1 MNHEY and CDR2 SVGAGI come from the germline V gene. V trimming: 4 bases; J trimming: 7 bases; junction bases outside the gene matches: 4. There are 13 residues in the CDR3. CDR3 DNA: TGTGCCAGCAGTTTGGACAGGGGCCGTGGCTACACCTTC. Protein product: CASSLDRGRGYTF.

The chain is built from TRBV19 and TRBJ1-2; no reliable D call. The CDR3 has 16 residues. Per the germline V gene, CDR1 is LNHDA and CDR2 is SQIVND (reference sequence). Trimming removed 5 bases from V and 4 bases from J, with 20 bases in between. CDR3 in amino acids: CASSPSEWSSIYGYTF. The CDR3 DNA reads TGTGCCAGTAGTCCCTCCGAGTGGAGCAGTATCTATGGCTACACCTTC.

The chain is built from TRBV2 and TRBJ2-3; D is perhaps TRBD2 (6 bases). The CDR3 consists of 16 residues. V was shortened by 0 bases and J by 0 bases, with 10 bases between the two germline ends. The germline CDR1 and CDR2 sequences are SNHLY and FYNNEI. The CDR3 DNA follows: TGTGCCAGCAGTGAAGCAGGACTACCTAGCACAGATACGCAGTATTTT. It translates to CASSEAGLPSTDTQYF.

The chain joins TRBV7-3 to TRBJ2-1, with 13 bases identical to TRBD2. Trimming cost V 5 bases and J 8 bases; bases outside gene matches: 6. This CDR3 has 15 residues. CDR1 is SGHTA, CDR2 FQGTGA, per germline. The CDR3 here is CASSPGLAGVDEQFF. For the CDR3, the DNA is TGTGCCAGCAGCCCTGGACTAGCGGGAGTCGATGAGCAGTTCTTC.

The chain uses TRBV15 and TRBJ2-2; D ambiguous. This CDR3 region has 18 residues. Per germline, CDR1 LNHNV and CDR2 YYDKDF (reference sequence). Trimming removed 0 bases at V and 8 bases at J, with 22 bases between. CDR3 region: CATSRDYEASREAGELFF. The CDR3 coding sequence is TGTGCCACCAGCAGAGATTACGAGGCAAGTCGAGAGGCGGGGGAGCTGTTTTTT.

The CDR3 spells CASDRGSAGNTIYF. The CDR3 DNA sequence: TGTGCCAGCGACAGGGGATCGGCTGGAAACACCATATATTTT. The chain links TRBV19 to TRBJ1-3; the match to TRBD1 covers 8 bases. This CDR3 region has 14 residues. Germline CDR1 LNHDA, CDR2 SQIVND (reference sequence). Trimming took 9 bases from V and 2 from J; bases not matched to a gene: 6.

This chain joins TRBV5-8 and TRBJ2-3, with a weak D call TRBD2 (6 bases). The CDR3 is made up of 15 amino acids. CDR1 and CDR2 from the germline V gene are SGHTS and YDEGEE. The V end lost 1 base, the J end lost 1 base, and 10 bases lay between the germline ends. The CDR3 region is CASSLWGGRTDTQYF. The CDR3 DNA follows: TGTGCCAGCAGCTTGTGGGGAGGACGCACAGATACGCAGTATTTT.

This CDR3 is CATARESSYEQYF. CDR3 nucleotides: TGTGCCACCGCACGGGAGAGCTCCTACGAGCAGTACTTC. The V call is TRBV6-6, the J call TRBJ2-7; D perhaps matches TRBD2 (6 bases). Germline loops: CDR1 MNHNY, CDR2 SVGAGI (reference sequence). The CDR3 sequence is 13 residues long. The V end was cut by 10 bases, the J end by 0 bases, with 13 bases between.

The J gene is TRBJ1-1, the V gene TRBV12-3 or TRBV12-4, with D hard to call. V shed 8 bases and J shed 1 base, with 5 bases lying between them. This CDR3 region has 11 residues. The CDR3 sequence: CASSGNTEAFF. In DNA, the CDR3 is TGTGCCAGCTCGGGGAACACTGAAGCTTTCTTT.

The rearrangement joins TRBV28 to TRBJ2-3, with D maybe TRBD1 (5 bases). This CDR3 comprises 15 residues. Germline V gene lookup returns CDR1 MDHEN and CDR2 SYDVKM. V lost 7 bases and J lost 1, with 15 bases in between. CDR3 sequence: CASNPTQGGTDTQYF. The DNA of the CDR3 is TGTGCCAGCAACCCTACGCAGGGCGGCACAGATACGCAGTATTTT.

The genes are TRBV9 and TRBJ2-5; 7 nucleotides agree with TRBD2. Germline V lookup: CDR1 SGDLS, CDR2 YYNGEE. The J segment lost 0 bases and the V segment lost 0 bases, leaving 5 bases of the junction unmatched. This CDR3 contains 16 residues. CDR3 sequence: CASSVGSGVYQETQYF. CDR3 bases: TGTGCCAGCAGCGTAGGGAGCGGGGTATACCAAGAGACCCAGTACTTC.

The chain combines TRBV7-9 with TRBJ1-1; 7 bases are a match to TRBD1. The ends lost 5 bases at V and 3 bases at J; junction bases unmatched: 9. The CDR3 loop spans 15 amino acids. The germline gives CDR1 SEHNR, CDR2 FQNEAQ (reference sequence). CDR3: CASSISTGRYTEAFF. As DNA, the CDR3 is TGTGCCAGCAGCATATCGACAGGGAGGTACACTGAAGCTTTCTTT.

CDR3 residues: CASSRTGGGYGYTF. The CDR3 bases are TGTGCCAGCAGCAGAACAGGGGGCGGTTATGGCTACACCTTC. This chain links TRBV6-5 with TRBJ1-2; 9 nucleotides match TRBD1. V lost 6 bases to trimming and J lost 5 bases; unmatched junction nucleotides: 7. CDR1 is MNHEY and CDR2 is SVGAGI in the germline V gene. The CDR3 has 14 amino acids.

This chain uses TRBV5-4 with TRBJ2-7, with TRBD2 identical over 7 bases. The ends lost 0 bases at V and 3 bases at J; junction bases unmatched: 6. CDR1 is SGHNT and CDR2 is YYREEE in the germline V gene (reference sequence). This CDR3 is 15 amino acids long. CDR3 amino acids: CASSLASGNLYEQYF. In DNA, the CDR3 is TGTGCCAGCAGCTTGGCCAGCGGGAACCTCTACGAGCAGTACTTC.

This clone was detected only once. The chain is built from TRBV6-5 and TRBJ2-5; no clear D gene. The length of the CDR3 is 15 residues. Germline V gives CDR1 MNHEY, CDR2 SVGAGI. V was pared by 2 bases and J by 10 bases, with 20 bases between. This CDR3 reads CASSYNKFPPRDQYF. The DNA of the CDR3 is TGTGCCAGCAGTTACAACAAATTCCCACCTCGTGACCAGTACTTC.

This clone was counted only a few times. The CDR3 ends on some other residue instead of the conserved phenylalanine or tryptophan, so this is likely a read error. The DNA is omitted, as the CDR3 cannot be located on it reliably, and the CDR3 follows TCRdb's listing. The chain uses TRBV27 and TRBJ1-1; the D call in the table, TRBD1, was not verified against the DNA. The germline V gene has CDR1 MNHEY and CDR2 SMNVEV (reference sequence). The CDR3 totals 10 residues, both ends included. The CDR3 is CASSTTGTRG.

The chain links TRBV28 to TRBJ1-1; D is undetermined. V lost 3 bases to trimming and J lost 2 bases, with 10 bases between them. Looked up from germline, CDR1 is MDHEN and CDR2 is SYDVKM. The CDR3 extends over 14 amino acids. Here the CDR3 reads CASSFPVRNTEAFF. The CDR3 DNA is TGTGCCAGCAGTTTCCCGGTACGTAACACTGAAGCTTTCTTT. Using reference TRBV28 and TRBJ1-1 for the parts outside the CDR3, the full variable domain is DVKVTQSSRYLVKRTGEKVFLECVQDMDHENMFWYRQDPGLGLRLIYFSYDVKMKEKGDIPEGYSVSREKKERFSLILESASTNQTSMYLCASSFPVRNTEAFFGQGTRLTVV.

This clone was picked up one time. The chain carries TRBV19 and TRBJ1-5, with 8 bases that match TRBD1. V lost 2 bases and J lost 6; bases outside the gene matches: 9. Germline CDR1 reads LNHDA; CDR2 reads SQIVND (reference sequence). CDR3 length: 16 amino acids. This CDR3 is CASSIRQQGAGQPQHF. DNA of the CDR3: TGTGCCAGTAGTATAAGGCAGCAGGGGGCAGGTCAGCCCCAGCATTTT. The full variable domain, in which reference TRBV19 and TRBJ1-5 provide the parts outside the CDR3, is DGGITQSPKYLFRKEGQNVTLSCEQNLNHDAMYWYRQDPGQGLRLIYYSQIVNDFQKGDIAEGYSVSREKKESFPLTVTSAQKNPTAFYLCASSIRQQGAGQPQHFGDGTRLSIL.

The chain couples TRBV5-1 to TRBJ2-1; D is possibly TRBD2 (5 bases). The ends were cut back, 6 bases at V and 2 bases at J, with 18 bases in the middle. The CDR3 has 16 residues. Germline V CDR1 and CDR2: SGHRS, YFSETQ. The CDR3 DNA reads as TGCGCCAGCACCTCTACCGGTTACGGGACCTACAATGAGCAGTTCTTC. Translated: CASTSTGYGTYNEQFF.

The chain carries TRBV21-1 and TRBJ1-2; TRBD1 is the table's D call, not checked against the DNA. TRBV21-1 is annotated as a pseudogene. The CDR3 is 16 residues long. CDR3 sequence (DNA): TGTGCCAGCAGCAAATTTTCAGCCAGGGGGCCCTATGGCTACACCTTC. Protein product: CASSKFSARGPYGYTF.

This chain uses TRBV24-1 with TRBJ2-1, with D unresolved. Trimming left V 5 bases short and J 10 bases short, with 8 bases between. Germline CDR1 KGHDR, CDR2 SFDVKD. This CDR3 is built from 11 residues. This chain's CDR3 is CATSGGTEQFF. DNA for the CDR3: TGTGCCACCAGTGGTGGTACAGAGCAGTTCTTC.

This clone has a single count. This chain links TRBV24-1 with TRBJ2-1; TRBD2 matches 13 bases. Germline trimming cut 5 bases from V and 5 bases from J; bases unmatched to any gene: 5. The CDR3 spans 16 residues. Germline V gives CDR1 KGHDR, CDR2 SFDVKD. The CDR3 nucleotides are TGTGCCACCAGTGGAGACGGGACTAGCGGGGACAATGAGCAGTTCTTC. Amino acids: CATSGDGTSGDNEQFF.

V gene TRBV10-1 combines with J gene TRBJ2-2; D perhaps matches TRBD1 (6 bases). CDR3 length equals 14 residues. V lost 0 bases and J lost 6, with 8 bases in between. CDR1 is WNHNN, CDR2 SYGVQD, per germline (reference sequence). CDR3 sequence reads: CASSESRGSGELFF. The DNA for the CDR3 is TGCGCCAGCAGTGAGTCGAGGGGGTCCGGGGAGCTGTTTTTT.

This sequence joins TRBV6-6 and TRBJ2-7; D may be TRBD2 (5 bases). Germline CDR1 and CDR2: MNHNY and SVGAGI (reference sequence). The CDR3 spans 16 residues. Trimming stripped 2 bases from V and 2 bases from J, with 16 bases between. This chain's CDR3 is CASSYRNKDGTYEQYF. CDR3 DNA sequence: TGTGCCAGCAGTTACCGAAACAAGGACGGGACCTACGAGCAGTACTTC.